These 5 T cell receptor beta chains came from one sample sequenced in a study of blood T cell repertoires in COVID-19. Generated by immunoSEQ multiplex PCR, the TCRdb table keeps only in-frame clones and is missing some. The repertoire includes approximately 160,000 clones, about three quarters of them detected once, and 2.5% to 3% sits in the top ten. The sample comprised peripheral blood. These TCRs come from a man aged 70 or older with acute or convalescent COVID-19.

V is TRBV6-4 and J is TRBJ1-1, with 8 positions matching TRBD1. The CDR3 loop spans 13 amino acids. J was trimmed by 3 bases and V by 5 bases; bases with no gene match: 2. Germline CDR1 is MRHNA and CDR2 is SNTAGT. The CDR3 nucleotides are TGTGCCAGCAGTAAGACAGGGGACACTGAAGCTTTCTTT. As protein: CASSKTGDTEAFF.

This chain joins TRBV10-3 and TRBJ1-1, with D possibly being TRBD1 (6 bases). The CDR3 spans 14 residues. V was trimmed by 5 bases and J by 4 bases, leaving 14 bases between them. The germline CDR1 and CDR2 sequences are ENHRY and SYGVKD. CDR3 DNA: TGTGCCATCAGTTCCAGGGGCGGGGGCACTGAAGCTTTCTTT. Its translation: CAISSRGGGTEAFF.

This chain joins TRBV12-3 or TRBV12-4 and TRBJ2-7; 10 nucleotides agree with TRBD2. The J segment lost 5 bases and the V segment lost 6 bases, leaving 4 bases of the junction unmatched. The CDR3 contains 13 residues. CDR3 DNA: TGTGCCAGCAGGAGCGGGGGGGCCAACGAGCAGTACTTC. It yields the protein CASRSGGANEQYF.

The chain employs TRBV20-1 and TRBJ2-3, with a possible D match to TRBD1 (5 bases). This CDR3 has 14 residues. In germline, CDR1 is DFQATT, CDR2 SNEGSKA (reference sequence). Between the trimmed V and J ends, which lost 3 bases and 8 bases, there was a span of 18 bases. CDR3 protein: CSASAQGALGTQYF. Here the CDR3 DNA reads TGCAGTGCTAGTGCGCAAGGGGCACTTGGTACGCAGTATTTT.

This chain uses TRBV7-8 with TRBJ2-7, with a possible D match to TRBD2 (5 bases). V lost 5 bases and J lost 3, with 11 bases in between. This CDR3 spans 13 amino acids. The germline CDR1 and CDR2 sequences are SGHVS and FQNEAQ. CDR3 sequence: CASSPRRDYEQYF. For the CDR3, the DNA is TGTGCCAGCAGCCCCCGCCGGGACTACGAGCAGTACTTC.